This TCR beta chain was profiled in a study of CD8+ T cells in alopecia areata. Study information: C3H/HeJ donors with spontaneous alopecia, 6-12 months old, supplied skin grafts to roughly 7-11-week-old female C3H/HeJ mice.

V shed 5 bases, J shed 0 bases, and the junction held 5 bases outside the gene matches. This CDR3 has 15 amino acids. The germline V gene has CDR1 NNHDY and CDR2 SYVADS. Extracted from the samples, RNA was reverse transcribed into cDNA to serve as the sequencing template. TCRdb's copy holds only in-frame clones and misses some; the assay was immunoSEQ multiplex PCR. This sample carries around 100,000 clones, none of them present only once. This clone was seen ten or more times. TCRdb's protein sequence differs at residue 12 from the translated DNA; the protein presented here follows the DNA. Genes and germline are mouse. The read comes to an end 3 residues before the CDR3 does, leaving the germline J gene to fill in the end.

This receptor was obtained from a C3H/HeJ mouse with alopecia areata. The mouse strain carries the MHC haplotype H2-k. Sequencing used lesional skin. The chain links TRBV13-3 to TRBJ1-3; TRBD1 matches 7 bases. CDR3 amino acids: CASSTQGYSGNTLYF. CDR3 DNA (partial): TGTGCCAGCAGCACACAGGGGTATTCTGGAAATACG.